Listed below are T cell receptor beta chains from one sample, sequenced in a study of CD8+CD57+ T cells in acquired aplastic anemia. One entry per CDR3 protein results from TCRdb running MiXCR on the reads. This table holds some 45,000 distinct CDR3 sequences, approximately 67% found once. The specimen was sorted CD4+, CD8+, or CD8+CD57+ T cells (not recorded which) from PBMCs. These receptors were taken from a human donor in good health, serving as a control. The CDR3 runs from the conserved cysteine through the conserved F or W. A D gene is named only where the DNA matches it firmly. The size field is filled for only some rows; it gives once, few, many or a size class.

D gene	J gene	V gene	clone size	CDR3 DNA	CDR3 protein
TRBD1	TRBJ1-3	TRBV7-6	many	TGTGCCAGCAGCTTGCTACAGGGGGCTGGAAACACCATATATTTT	CASSLLQGAGNTIYF
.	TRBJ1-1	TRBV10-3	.	TGTGCCATCAGTGAGTCGGGCCTGAACACTGAAGCTTTCTTT	CAISESGLNTEAFF
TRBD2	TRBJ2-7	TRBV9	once	TGTGCCAGCGGGCGGGGGGCCTACGAGCAGTACTTC	CASGRGAYEQYF
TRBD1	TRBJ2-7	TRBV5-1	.	TGCGCCAGCAGCTCGACGGTCAGGGGGAACGAGCAGTACTTC	CASSSTVRGNEQYF
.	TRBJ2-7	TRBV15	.	TGTGCCACCAGCAGGGACCGGCCCTACGAGCAGTACTTC	CATSRDRPYEQYF
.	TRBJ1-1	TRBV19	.	TGTGCCAGTAATACAGGGAACACTGAAGCTTTCTTT	CASNTGNTEAFF
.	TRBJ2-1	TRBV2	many	TGTGCCAGCAGCGACGGCTTAAACTCCTACAATGAGCAGTTCTTC	CASSDGLNSYNEQFF
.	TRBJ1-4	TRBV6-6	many	TGTGCCAGCAGTCAACCAGACAGAAATGAAAAACTGTTTTTT	CASSQPDRNEKLFF
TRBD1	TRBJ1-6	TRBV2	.	TGTGCCAGCAGGGGACAGGCAATCGGTTCACCCCTCCACTTT	CASRGQAIGSPLHF
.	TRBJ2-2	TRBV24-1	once	TGTGCCACCAGTGATTTGTTCCAGAACACCGGGGAGCTGTTTTTT	CATSDLFQNTGELFF
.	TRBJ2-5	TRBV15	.	TGTGCCACCAGCAGAGATCGAGGTTTAGAGACCCAGTACTTC	CATSRDRGLETQYF
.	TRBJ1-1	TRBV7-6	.	TGTGCCAGCAGCTTAGGGACAACGGGGACTGAAGCTTTCTTT	CASSLGTTGTEAFF
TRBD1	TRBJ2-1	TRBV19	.	TGTGCCAGTTCCGGCGGGACAGGGAGACGGGAGCAGTTCTTC	CASSGGTGRREQFF
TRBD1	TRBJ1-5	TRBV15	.	TGTGCCACCAGCACGACAGGGGATAGCAATCAGCCCCAGCATTTT	CATSTTGDSNQPQHF
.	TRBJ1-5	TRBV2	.	TGTGCCAGCAATTGGGGGGGCAATCAGCCCCAGCATTTT	CASNWGGNQPQHF
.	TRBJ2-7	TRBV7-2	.	TGTGCCAGCAGACTCCAGGGGACGCACGAGCAGTACTTC	CASRLQGTHEQYF
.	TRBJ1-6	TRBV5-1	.	TGCGCCAGCAGCTTGGAAGGCAGTAATTCACCCCTCCACTTT	CASSLEGSNSPLHF
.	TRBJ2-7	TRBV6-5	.	TGTGCCAGCAGTTCCTCGATTGAGACCTACGAGCAGTACTTC	CASSSSIETYEQYF
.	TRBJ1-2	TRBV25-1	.	TGTGCCAGCAGTGACCCCATTTCTAACTATGGCTACACCTTC	CASSDPISNYGYTF
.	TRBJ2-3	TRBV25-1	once	TGTGCCAGCAGTCCGCCTCAGACCCCGGGGGATACGCAGTATTTT	CASSPPQTPGDTQYF